This TCR beta chain appears in the sequencing data of a study of response to subunit inactivated influenza vaccine. V dropped 5 bases and J dropped 6; count of bases not matched to a gene: 9. CDR1 is SEHNR, CDR2 FQNEAQ, per germline (reference sequence). This CDR3 comprises 15 residues. TCRdb reprocessed the RT-PCR reads via MiXCR and lists one record per CDR3 protein. The top ten hold 6% to 7% of the sample, which has around 710,000 distinct CDR3 sequences, more than 11% seen once. Notes on the study in general: Researchers suggested that each seasonal influenza vaccination recruits few new T cells.

Worth noting for this clonotype: Its antigen is still unknown.

The receptor's source is a man aged 50-59 years who received an inactivated influenza vaccine. The chain links TRBV7-9 to TRBJ2-1, with 8 bases identical to TRBD1. The sample consisted of PBMCs from blood, taken 14 days before vaccination. CDR3 loop: CASSGTGQAINEQFF. In DNA form, the CDR3 reads TGTGCCAGCAGCGGCACGGGACAGGCGATCAATGAGCAGTTCTTC.